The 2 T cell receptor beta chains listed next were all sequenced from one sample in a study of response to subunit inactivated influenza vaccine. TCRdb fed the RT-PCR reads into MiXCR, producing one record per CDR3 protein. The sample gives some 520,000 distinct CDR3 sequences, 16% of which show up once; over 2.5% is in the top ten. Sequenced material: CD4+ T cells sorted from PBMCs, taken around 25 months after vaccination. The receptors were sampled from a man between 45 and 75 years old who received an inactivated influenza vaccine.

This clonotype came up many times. In DNA form, the CDR3 reads TGCAGTGCTTCGGCAGGGGGTGAAAAACTGTTTTTT. Translation gives CSASAGGEKLFF. This rearrangement joins TRBV20-1 to TRBJ1-4, with 7 bases aligning to TRBD1. V lost 5 bases and J lost 7; bases outside the gene matches: 4. Germline V gene data show CDR1 as DFQATT and CDR2 as SNEGSKA (reference sequence). The CDR3 sequence is 12 residues long.

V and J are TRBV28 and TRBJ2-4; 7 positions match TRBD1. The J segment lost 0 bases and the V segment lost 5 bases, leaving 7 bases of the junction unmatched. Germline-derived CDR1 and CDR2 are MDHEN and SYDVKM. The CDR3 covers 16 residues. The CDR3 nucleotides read TGTGCCAGCAGTCAACAGGGGCTCCTAGCCAAAAACATTCAGTACTTC. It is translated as CASSQQGLLAKNIQYF.